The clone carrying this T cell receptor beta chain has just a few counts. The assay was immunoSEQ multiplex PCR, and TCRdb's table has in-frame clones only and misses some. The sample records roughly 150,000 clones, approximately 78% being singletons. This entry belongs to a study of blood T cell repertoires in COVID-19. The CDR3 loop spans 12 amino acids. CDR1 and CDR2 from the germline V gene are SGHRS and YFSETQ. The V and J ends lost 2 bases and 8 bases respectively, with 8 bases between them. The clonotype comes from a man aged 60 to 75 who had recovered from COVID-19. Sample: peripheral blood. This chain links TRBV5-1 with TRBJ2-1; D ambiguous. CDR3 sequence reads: CASSFPADEQFF. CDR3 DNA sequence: TGCGCCAGCAGCTTCCCGGCGGATGAGCAGTTCTTC.